The clone carrying this T cell receptor beta chain was recorded at least ten times. The method was immunoSEQ multiplex PCR; TCRdb's version includes in-frame clones alone and lacks a portion of them. Found here are some 15,000 clones, roughly 35% of them singletons; the top ten hold 30% to 45%. This sample is part of a study of neoadjuvant anti-PD-1 for oral cavity cancer. On the study more broadly: Around day 43, patients without progression received a fourth nivolumab dose before surgery.

The CDR3 is made up of 16 amino acids. From germline, CDR1 is LGHNA and CDR2 YSLEER. The V and J ends lost 4 bases and 1 base respectively, with 15 bases between them. The time point denotes: after neoadjuvant nivolumab, at surgical resection. These newly diagnosed stage II-IVA oral cavity squamous cell carcinoma patients had no prior systemic or radiation treatment. Cohort: HPV-negative, locally advanced oral cavity squamous cell carcinoma patients. The sequenced sample was tumor tissue, obtained after nivolumab (anti-PD-1) treatment. The clonotype was recovered from a person aged 35-79 years with oral cavity squamous cell carcinoma. The chain combines TRBV4-3 with TRBJ2-3; a weak D match, TRBD1 (6 bases). In DNA, the CDR3 is TGCGCCAGCAGCCGGCAAGGCAGGGGAGGCACAGATACGCAGTATTTT. Encoded protein: CASSRQGRGGTDTQYF.